The clone carrying this TCR beta chain was detected ten times or more. Its antigen is undetermined. One entry per CDR3 protein, called by TCRdb with MiXCR from the reads. The data show roughly 700,000 distinct CDR3 sequences, with roughly a third seen just once and 15% to 20% held by the top ten. This record comes from a study of T cell repertoires in cytomegalovirus infection. Study as a whole: CMV epitopes that were recently identified and HLA-C-restricted were used alongside well-studied HLA-B-restricted ones. It can be stated that public TCR beta signatures indicated CMV infection as well as a matching HLA type. Study-wide points: The ex vivo response was dominated by HLA-C-restricted CMV-specific TCR beta clonotypes. Cumulative frequency of public TCR beta families picked out carriers of CMV plus the relevant HLA.

Sequenced material: cultured PBMCs, taken from culture after CMV antigen stimulation. The sequence came from a human donor in good health (CMV status not recorded). Some clones in this sample may be carry-over from other donors' samples.

CDR3 in DNA: TGTGCCAGCAGCTTAAGAATGTATAGCAATCAGCCCCAGCATTTT. It encodes CASSLRMYSNQPQHF. This rearrangement joins TRBV7-2 to TRBJ1-5, with no clear D. The CDR3 consists of 15 residues. CDR1 and CDR2 from the germline V gene are SGHTA and FQGNSA. Trimming left V 2 bases short and J 0 bases short, with 8 bases between.